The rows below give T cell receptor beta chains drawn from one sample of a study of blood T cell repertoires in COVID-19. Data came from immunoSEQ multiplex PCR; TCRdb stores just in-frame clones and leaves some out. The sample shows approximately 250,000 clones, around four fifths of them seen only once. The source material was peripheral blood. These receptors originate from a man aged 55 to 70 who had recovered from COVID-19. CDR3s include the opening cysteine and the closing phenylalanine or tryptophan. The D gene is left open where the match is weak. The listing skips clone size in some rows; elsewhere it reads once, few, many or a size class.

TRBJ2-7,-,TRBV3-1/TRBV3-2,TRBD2,CASSQAAGAGYEQYF,TGTGCCAGCAGCCAAGCAGCGGGGGCAGGGTACGAGCAGTACTTC
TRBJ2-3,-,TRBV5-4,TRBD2,CASSPGLAGGPDTQYF,TGTGCCAGCAGCCCGGGACTAGCGGGGGGGCCCGATACGCAGTATTTT
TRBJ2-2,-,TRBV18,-,CASSPFGGGNPGELFF,TGTGCCAGCTCACCTTTCGGGGGAGGAAATCCCGGGGAGCTGTTTTTT
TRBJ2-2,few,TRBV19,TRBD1,CASSVQGAEGGELFF,TGTGCCAGTAGTGTACAGGGGGCTGAGGGCGGGGAGCTGTTTTTT
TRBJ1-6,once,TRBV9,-,CASSVPRQYSPLHF,TGTGCCAGCAGCGTCCCGAGACAGTATTCACCCCTCCACTTT
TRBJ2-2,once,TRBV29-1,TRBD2,CSASLAATGELFF,TGCAGCGCCTCCCTAGCGGCAACCGGGGAGCTGTTTTTT
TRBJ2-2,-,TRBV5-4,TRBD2,CASSLMGLAGAAGELFF,TGTGCCAGCAGCTTGATGGGACTAGCGGGAGCCGCCGGGGAGCTGTTTTTT
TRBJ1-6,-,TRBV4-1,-,CASSQVMPGSSYNSPLHF,TGCGCCAGCAGCCAAGTTATGCCAGGAAGCTCCTATAATTCACCCCTCCACTTT
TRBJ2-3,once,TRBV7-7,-,CASSLGGPTDTQYF,TGTGCCAGCAGCTTAGGAGGGCCCACAGATACGCAGTATTTT
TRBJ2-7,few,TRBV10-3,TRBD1,CAISDQGVLSSYEQYF,TGTGCCATCAGTGACCAGGGGGTTTTGAGCTCCTACGAGCAGTACTTC